These T cell receptor beta chains were read from a single sample in a study of blood T cells in healthy people across ages. TCRdb fed the 5' RACE reads into MiXCR, producing one record per CDR3 protein. The data hold about 570,000 distinct CDR3 sequences, with approximately 30% observed a single time. The sequenced sample was blood. Receptors were obtained from an older woman in good health. Both conserved end residues are part of each CDR3. A D gene is named only where the DNA matches it firmly. The size field is filled for only some rows; it gives once, few, many or a size class.

>-|TRBV3-1|TRBJ1-6|TRBD1
TGTGCCAGCAGCCAAGCCTCCGGGACAGGGGGATCACCCCTCCACTTT
CASSQASGTGGSPLHF
>few|TRBV7-2|TRBJ2-3|TRBD1
TGTGCCAGCAGCACCCACGGACAGGGGTCGCGAAGCACAGATACGCAGTATTTT
CASSTHGQGSRSTDTQYF
>-|TRBV28|TRBJ1-6|-
TGTGCCAGCAGTCGACAGCGCATCGATTCACCCCTCCACTTT
CASSRQRIDSPLHF
>-|TRBV20-1|TRBJ2-1|-
TGCAGTGCTAGGAGGAGCGCGAGCTCCTACAATGAGCAGTTCTTC
CSARRSASSYNEQFF
>few|TRBV5-1|TRBJ1-3|TRBD1
TGCGCCAGCAGTCCGGGACAGCCTCCCTACTCTGGAAACACCATATATTTT
CASSPGQPPYSGNTIYF
>few|TRBV20-1|TRBJ1-2|-
TGCAGTGCTATTGGGGTCCTCTATGGCTACGCCTTC
CSAIGVLYGYAF
>-|TRBV6-2/TRBV6-3|TRBJ2-7|-
TGTGCCAGCAGAACAGACAGCTACGAGCAGTACTTC
CASRTDSYEQYF
>-|TRBV11-2|TRBJ2-1|-
TGTGCCAGCAGCTTCGGTGTAGCTGGGGGGGCCAATGAGCAGTTCTTC
CASSFGVAGGANEQFF
>few|TRBV12-3/TRBV12-4|TRBJ2-7|-
TGTGCCAGCAGTTTATTTGGGGCGGGCGGCAAAGCTTACGAGCAGTACTTC
CASSLFGAGGKAYEQYF
>once|TRBV12-3/TRBV12-4|TRBJ1-4|TRBD1
TGTGCCAGCAGGGCCCAGGGGGCGCAGGGTGAAAAACTGTTTTTT
CASRAQGAQGEKLFF
>-|TRBV30|TRBJ1-2|TRBD1
TGTGCCTGGAGAAAGGGGGCCAGCTATGGCTACACCTTC
CAWRKGASYGYTF
>-|TRBV3-1|TRBJ2-2|-
TGTGCCAGCAGCCCTGACACCCTAGGGGGCGGGGAGCTGTTTTTT
CASSPDTLGGGELFF
>-|TRBV5-1|TRBJ1-1|-
TGCGCCAGCAGCCTTCTGAAGGGGAACACTGAAGCTTTCTTT
CASSLLKGNTEAFF
>few|TRBV6-5|TRBJ2-7|TRBD2
TGTGCCAGCAGAACAACTAGCGGGGGGATCTACGAGCAGTACTTC
CASRTTSGGIYEQYF
>-|TRBV20-1|TRBJ1-3|-
TGCAGTGCCCTGCGCCCACAGGCGGGAAACACCATATATTTT
CSALRPQAGNTIYF
>few|TRBV21-1|TRBJ1-3|-
TGTGCCAGCAGCCCCCGAAGGGGAACGGGAAACACCATATATTTT
CASSPRRGTGNTIYF
>-|TRBV5-5|TRBJ2-1|TRBD1
TGTGCCAGCAGCCGAGCAGGACAGGGTTACGATGAGCAGTTCTTC
CASSRAGQGYDEQFF
>few|TRBV29-1|TRBJ2-2|-
TGCAGCGTAGGCAAAGACTCGAACACCGGGGAGCTGTTTTTT
CSVGKDSNTGELFF
>few|TRBV20-1|TRBJ1-3|-
TGCAGTGCAAAATCTGGAAACACCATATATTTT
CSAKSGNTIYF
>-|TRBV7-2|TRBJ2-1|TRBD2
TGTGCCAGCAGCTTCAAGCGGGGGGGGGCCTACAATGAGCAGTTCTTC
CASSFKRGGAYNEQFF
>-|TRBV19|TRBJ1-5|-
TGTGCCAGTACCATAGGCGGGGGGAAGCCCCAGCATTTT
CASTIGGGKPQHF
>-|TRBV28|TRBJ1-1|-
TGTGCCAGCAGTCCGCGGGGGGCAGGGGACACTGAAGCTTTCTTT
CASSPRGAGDTEAFF
>-|TRBV7-6|TRBJ2-7|-
TGTGCCAGCAGCTCCCGGGGGTTCTACGAGCAGTACTTC
CASSSRGFYEQYF
>many|TRBV20-1|TRBJ2-1|-
TGCAGTCCCGGAGGGCAGTTCTTC
CSPGGQFF
>-|TRBV5-1|TRBJ2-3|-
TGCGCCAGCAGCTTGATTATTTGGGACCAAAGATCAGATGCGCAGTATTTT
CASSLIIWDQRSDAQYF
>-|TRBV12-3/TRBV12-4|TRBJ2-5|TRBD2
TGTGCCAGCAGTAGGGGACTAGCGGTCAACTTC
CASSRGLAVNF
>-|TRBV12-3/TRBV12-4|TRBJ2-5|-
TGTGCCAGCAGCCGCTCAGGCCGACGGAGATTGGGAGAGACCCAGTACTTC
CASSRSGRRRLGETQYF
>few|TRBV13|TRBJ2-5|TRBD2
TGTGCCAGCAGCCCTCGGACTAGCGGGGGGAAAGAGACCCAGTACTTC
CASSPRTSGGKETQYF
>-|TRBV24-1|TRBJ2-3|TRBD2
TGTGCCACCAGTGATGCCCGACTTGGCGGGAGTACAGATACGCAGTATTTT
CATSDARLGGSTDTQYF
>-|TRBV5-5|TRBJ2-2|TRBD1
TGTGCCAGCAGCTCTGGACAGGGAAAAACCGGGGAGCTGTTTTTT
CASSSGQGKTGELFF
>-|TRBV11-1|TRBJ1-1|-
TGTGCCAGCAGCACAAACAGGAACACTGAAGCTTTCTTT
CASSTNRNTEAFF
>few|TRBV10-3|TRBJ2-3|TRBD2
TGTGCCATCAGGGGACTAGGCACAGATACGCAGTATTTT
CAIRGLGTDTQYF
>few|TRBV6-5|TRBJ1-2|-
TGTGCCAGCAGTAAATGGGACGAGTATGGCTACACCTTC
CASSKWDEYGYTF
>-|TRBV7-6|TRBJ1-4|TRBD1
TGTGCCAGCAGCTACCCGACAGGGGGGGATGAAAAACTGTTTTTT
CASSYPTGGDEKLFF
>few|TRBV27|TRBJ2-2|-
TGTGCCAGCAGTTCCCGACGAATGAGGACCGGGGAGCTGTTTTTT
CASSSRRMRTGELFF
>few|TRBV7-3|TRBJ2-2|-
TGTGCCAGCAGCTTAGCAGGTTCCGGGGAGCTGTTTTTT
CASSLAGSGELFF
>-|TRBV5-5|TRBJ2-5|-
TGTGCCAGCAGCTCGAGGGATTTCGAGACCCAGTACTTC
CASSSRDFETQYF
>-|TRBV7-2|TRBJ1-3|-
TGTGCCAGCAGCCCCCGAGGTCCCGCAGGGATTGCTGGAAACACCATATATTTT
CASSPRGPAGIAGNTIYF
>few|TRBV7-3|TRBJ2-7|-
TGTGCCAGCAGTTCGGGATCGGAGCAGTACTTC
CASSSGSEQYF
>few|TRBV2|TRBJ2-1|TRBD2
TGTGCCAGCAGGGTACTAGCGGCAAATGAGCAGTTCTTC
CASRVLAANEQFF
>few|TRBV6-5|TRBJ2-5|-
TGTGCCAGCAGTTACTCGCTGGGGGCCCGAGGGGAGACCCAGTACTTC
CASSYSLGARGETQYF
>-|TRBV24-1|TRBJ2-5|-
TGTGCCACCAGGAGGGGTGGGCAAGAGACCCAGTACTTC
CATRRGGQETQYF